This is a list of T cell receptor beta chains from one sample in a study of blood T cells in healthy people across ages. Each CDR3 protein gets one entry after TCRdb re-called the 5' RACE reads with MiXCR. The data hold over 1,200,000 distinct CDR3 sequences, with approximately 59% observed a single time. Sequenced sample: blood. Receptor source: a young man in good health. CDR3s leave out the opening cysteine and the closing phenylalanine or tryptophan. Fields, in order: V gene, J gene, CDR3 protein.

V gene: TRBV27; J gene: TRBJ2-5; CDR3 protein: ASSFSLGRSGETQY
V gene: TRBV12-3/TRBV12-4; J gene: TRBJ1-6; CDR3 protein: ASSFVDEALH
V gene: TRBV6-6; J gene: TRBJ2-3; CDR3 protein: ASSSRGEGTDTQY
V gene: TRBV4-1; J gene: NA; CDR3 protein: ASSQGDRGLTHEQY
V gene: TRBV6-5; J gene: TRBJ2-5; CDR3 protein: ASSYSGGSRGETQY
V gene: TRBV15; J gene: TRBJ1-2; CDR3 protein: ATSRTQGSGYT
V gene: TRBV6-2/TRBV6-3; J gene: TRBJ2-6; CDR3 protein: ASSSDRAGANVQT
V gene: TRBV4-1; J gene: TRBJ1-4; CDR3 protein: ASSQPPLTGGDEKLF
V gene: TRBV6-5; J gene: TRBJ1-1; CDR3 protein: ATQAGNTEAF
V gene: TRBV2; J gene: TRBJ2-3; CDR3 protein: ASSAATSGSSDTQY
V gene: TRBV3-1; J gene: TRBJ1-2; CDR3 protein: ASSHGAAYGYT
V gene: TRBV7-8; J gene: TRBJ2-1; CDR3 protein: ASSPNGAGSYNEQF
V gene: TRBV7-9; J gene: TRBJ1-2; CDR3 protein: ASSLGDWGNYGYT
V gene: TRBV6-2/TRBV6-3; J gene: TRBJ2-4; CDR3 protein: ASSPRTMDPRIGEQY
V gene: TRBV18; J gene: TRBJ1-2; CDR3 protein: ASSLGASVGYT
V gene: TRBV4-1; J gene: TRBJ1-5; CDR3 protein: ASSQDSPSGQPQH
V gene: TRBV11-2; J gene: TRBJ1-2; CDR3 protein: ASSGQENGYT
V gene: TRBV5-1; J gene: TRBJ2-1; CDR3 protein: ASSFASGAAEQF
V gene: TRBV27; J gene: TRBJ1-2; CDR3 protein: ASSPKLVSFYGYT
V gene: TRBV20-1; J gene: NA; CDR3 protein: SARELASQETQY
V gene: TRBV6-1; J gene: TRBJ2-3; CDR3 protein: ASSASQTGATDTQY
V gene: TRBV20-1; J gene: TRBJ2-1; CDR3 protein: SAGRDRLYNEQF
V gene: TRBV7-6; J gene: TRBJ1-1; CDR3 protein: ASSLAAGRNTEAF
V gene: TRBV7-2; J gene: TRBJ2-3; CDR3 protein: ASSPLARGTDTQY
V gene: TRBV20-1; J gene: TRBJ2-3; CDR3 protein: STSGAVGTDTQY
V gene: TRBV29-1; J gene: TRBJ2-3; CDR3 protein: SVPAPSTDTQY
V gene: TRBV15; J gene: TRBJ1-6; CDR3 protein: ATSRTGTGGYSPLH
V gene: TRBV29-1; J gene: NA; CDR3 protein: SVILAEAYEQY
V gene: TRBV4-2; J gene: TRBJ2-5; CDR3 protein: ASSHPGTEETQY
V gene: TRBV7-2; J gene: TRBJ1-6; CDR3 protein: ASSLRVTGGPNSPLH
V gene: TRBV4-2; J gene: TRBJ2-1; CDR3 protein: SSSQGSTVDEQF
V gene: TRBV27; J gene: TRBJ2-5; CDR3 protein: ASSLWWRGGQETQY
V gene: TRBV10-3; J gene: TRBJ2-1; CDR3 protein: AISESRALKIYNEQF
V gene: TRBV4-1; J gene: NA; CDR3 protein: ASSWETNGLYEQY
V gene: TRBV20-1; J gene: TRBJ2-1; CDR3 protein: SARQDPDEQF
V gene: TRBV4-3; J gene: TRBJ2-1; CDR3 protein: ASSQDIGIQQF
V gene: TRBV12-5; J gene: TRBJ1-1; CDR3 protein: ASGLGERTEAF
V gene: TRBV20-1; J gene: TRBJ2-1; CDR3 protein: SARGAGGGYNEQF
V gene: TRBV20-1; J gene: TRBJ1-2; CDR3 protein: SAPDQTPGLYT
V gene: TRBV7-2; J gene: TRBJ1-1; CDR3 protein: ASSPDGWFRPEAF
V gene: TRBV5-1; J gene: TRBJ1-2; CDR3 protein: ASSLPDGGYGYT
V gene: TRBV29-1; J gene: TRBJ2-1; CDR3 protein: SVGSGSSYNEQF
V gene: TRBV11-2; J gene: TRBJ2-2; CDR3 protein: ASSRTLRGAGELF
V gene: TRBV5-1; J gene: TRBJ2-1; CDR3 protein: ASSLQDSLQWEQF
V gene: TRBV5-1; J gene: TRBJ2-7; CDR3 protein: ASSLYRGLSYEQY
V gene: TRBV29-1; J gene: TRBJ2-7; CDR3 protein: SVALKTRFEQY
V gene: TRBV3-1; J gene: TRBJ2-7; CDR3 protein: ASSQPRDLSYEQY
V gene: TRBV9; J gene: TRBJ2-1; CDR3 protein: ASSVGKGQGYNEQF
V gene: TRBV6-1; J gene: TRBJ1-5; CDR3 protein: ASGSEGFFSNQPQH
V gene: TRBV27; J gene: TRBJ2-3; CDR3 protein: ASSSEGGQDTQY
V gene: TRBV29-1; J gene: TRBJ1-2; CDR3 protein: SVRTESYGYT
V gene: TRBV29-1; J gene: TRBJ2-7; CDR3 protein: SVGGTGETYEQY
V gene: TRBV20-1; J gene: TRBJ1-2; CDR3 protein: SARDGSGSYGYT
V gene: TRBV29-1; J gene: TRBJ2-5; CDR3 protein: SHVGISLGLGETQY
V gene: TRBV24-1; J gene: TRBJ1-1; CDR3 protein: ATSDRDSGTAGEAF